This section outlines one T cell receptor (beta chain) sequence together with its context. What it binds is not known. This sample is drawn from a study of chemoradiotherapy in HPV16-positive cancers. Broader study findings: Candidate HPV-specific clones and E7-related TCR motifs grew in tumor during treatment.

This table comes from immunoSEQ multiplex PCR, and its TCRdb copy is limited to in-frame clones, with some not included. The data show tens of thousands of clones, with about four fifths seen just once and 3.8% held by the top ten. The CDR3 extends over 16 amino acids. J was trimmed by 0 bases and V by 4 bases; bases with no gene match: 7. CDR1 is LGHNA and CDR2 is YNFKEQ in the germline V gene. This chain connects TRBV4-2 to TRBJ2-3, with 7 bases that match TRBD1. This sequence originates from a human donor with HPV-associated anogenital cancer. Sequenced here: blood, sampled from a patient who underwent chemoradiotherapy. The CDR3 DNA sequence: TGTGCCAGCAGCCCCTCCGGGACAGTGAGCACAGATACGCAGTATTTT. It translates to CASSPSGTVSTDTQYF.